One TCR beta chain is described in this entry. What it binds is unknown. V was clipped by 1 base and J by 7 bases, with 16 bases between them. The CDR3 is made up of 14 amino acids. Germline V CDR1 and CDR2: GTSNPN, SVGIG (reference sequence). The data were taken from a study of a mutant IDH1 vaccine in newly diagnosed glioma. On the study more broadly: Patients in the study were vaccinated eight times, receiving shots in weeks 1, 3, 5, 7, 11, 15, 19 and 23. Vaccines were begun 4-6 weeks after radiotherapy alone, or with temozolomide cycles. Former treatment meant radiotherapy, temozolomide, or both; the majority had gotten both.

Time point of the sample: week 5, during vaccination. One vaccine dose held 300 ug of mutant IDH1 20-mer peptide and came with topical imiquimod. Each tumor in the donors was a new WHO grade 3 or 4 astrocytoma, IDH1-mutant and ATRX-lost. Repertoires were generated with immunoSEQ multiplex PCR, while TCRdb's copy carries only in-frame clones and drops some. The sample contains 50,000 to 75,000 clones, about 88% of which appear only once. The chain employs TRBV30 and TRBJ1-2, with no clear D. Specimen: PBMCs, collected from a glioma patient whose treatment included an IDH1 peptide vaccine. This TCR was recovered from a woman aged 45-59 years with glioma. The CDR3 bases are TGTGCCTGGAGTGAAGAGCCGCTAAGGAGTGGCTACACCTTC. Translated, it gives CAWSEEPLRSGYTF.